The 26 T cell receptor beta chains below come from one sample, sequenced in a study of T cell responses to AZD1222 COVID-19 vaccine (dated by TCRdb to 2020 to 2022). Library construction relied on the immunoSEQ multiplex PCR assay. TCRdb holds this immuneACCESS table with in-frame rearrangements only. Some clones are missing; in checked studies, unresolved V genes explain under half, and the rest has no known cause. A total of approximately 190,000 clones appear in this sample, about nine tenths of them only once. Jointly, the top ten make up roughly 0.99% of the sample. The time point tag for this specimen amounts to: baseline before first vaccination. Material: peripheral blood, obtained on day 0 of AZD1222 vaccination. Source of these receptors: an adult in good health.

The chain combines TRBV2 with TRBJ2-2, with D hard to call. This CDR3 contains 13 residues. Germline V CDR1 and CDR2: SNHLY, FYNNEI. Between the trimmed V and J ends, which lost 5 bases and 1 base, there was a span of 5 bases. Here the CDR3 DNA reads TGTGCCAGCAGTATTGAGAACACCGGGGAGCTGTTTTTT. Protein sequence: CASSIENTGELFF.

The genes are TRBV19 and TRBJ2-7; 9 nucleotides line up with TRBD2. V lost 6 bases to trimming and J lost 5 bases; unmatched junction nucleotides: 14. CDR1 is LNHDA and CDR2 is SQIVND in the germline V gene (reference sequence). CDR3 length equals 16 residues. The CDR3 spells CASSLLPGLAGHEQYF. Here the CDR3 DNA reads TGTGCCAGTAGCCTACTACCGGGACTAGCCGGCCACGAGCAGTACTTC.

The count of this clone is one. The CDR3 nucleotides read TGTGCCAGCAGCTTAGCTTCCAGGGGTAGTGAAAAACTGTTTTTT. This codes for CASSLASRGSEKLFF. This sequence joins TRBV7-2 and TRBJ1-4, with a tentative D call TRBD1 (6 bases). The CDR3 extends over 15 amino acids. The germline V gene encodes CDR1 SGHTA and CDR2 FQGNSA. The germline V and J ends were trimmed by 0 bases and 7 bases, with 12 bases remaining between them. The whole variable domain, remainder taken from reference TRBV7-2 and TRBJ1-4, is GAGVSQSPSNKVTEKGKDVELRCDPISGHTALYWYRQSLGQGLEFLIYFQGNSAPDKSGLPSDRFSAERTGGSVSTLTIQRTQQEDSAVYLCASSLASRGSEKLFFGSGTQLSVL.

V and J are TRBV27 and TRBJ1-4; possible D gene TRBD1, 6 bases. V was shortened by 5 bases and J by 8 bases, with 21 bases between the two germline ends. Germline CDR1 and CDR2: MNHEY and SMNVEV (reference sequence). This CDR3 is built from 16 residues. CDR3 DNA sequence: TGTGCCAGCAGTCCCTCTATGCGGGGGGCTGGGGAAAAACTGTTTTTT. It codes for CASSPSMRGAGEKLFF. Variable domain in full (rest from reference TRBV27 and TRBJ1-4): EAQVTQNPRYLITVTGKKLTVTCSQNMNHEYMSWYRQDPGLGLRQIYYSMNVEVTDKGDVPEGYKVSRKEKRNFPLILESPSPNQTSLYFCASSPSMRGAGEKLFFGSGTQLSVL.

This clone was seen only a few times. This sequence joins TRBV29-1 and TRBJ2-3; tentatively, D is TRBD2 (7 bases). V shed 4 bases and J shed 4 bases, with 12 bases lying between them. The CDR3 is 13 amino acids. The germline gives CDR1 SQVTM, CDR2 ANQGSEA. The CDR3 DNA reads TGCAGCGTTGTAAGGGGGGGCCCAGATACGCAGTATTTT. It encodes CSVVRGGPDTQYF.

The rearrangement joins TRBV27 to TRBJ2-1, with TRBD2 identical over 8 bases. The CDR3 is 13 residues long. Germline values: CDR1 MNHEY, CDR2 SMNVEV (reference sequence). The V and J ends lost 5 bases and 15 bases, in that order; junction bases with no gene match: 12. CDR3 sequence reads: CASSPDTSGSLFF. CDR3 DNA sequence: TGTGCCAGCAGTCCCGATACTAGCGGCAGTCTGTTCTTC.

V is TRBV4-3 and J is TRBJ2-3, with TRBD2 matching 9 bases. Germline CDR1 is LGHNA and CDR2 is YSLEER. V lost 0 bases, J lost 2 bases, and 3 bases stayed unmatched. The CDR3 is 16 residues long. The CDR3 nucleotides are TGCGCCAGCAGCCAAGAGACTAGCGGTAACACAGATACGCAGTATTTT. This sequence encodes CASSQETSGNTDTQYF.

The chain carries TRBV29-1 and TRBJ2-2; D is ambiguous. The V gene lost 2 bases and the J gene lost 6 bases, with 16 bases spanning the gap. The CDR3 contains 15 residues. Germline-derived CDR1 and CDR2 are SQVTM and ANQGSEA. As DNA, the CDR3 is TGCAGCGTTGAACTACAGAGTCTTGGTCCCGGGGAGCTGTTTTTT. It is translated as CSVELQSLGPGELFF.

Comments on this clone: Other DNA sequences in this specimen translate into the identical CDR3. This chain joins TRBV28 and TRBJ2-5; D may correspond to TRBD1 or TRBD2 (5 bases each). The V end was cut by 1 base, the J end by 5 bases, with 14 bases between. Per the germline V gene, CDR1 is MDHEN and CDR2 is SYDVKM. The CDR3 consists of 15 residues. This CDR3 is CASSLLAQGGETQYF. Here the CDR3 DNA reads TGTGCCAGCAGTTTATTAGCGCAGGGTGGTGAGACCCAGTACTTC.

This chain uses TRBV4-3 with TRBJ2-1; 13 bases fit TRBD2. The CDR3 totals 19 residues. The germline gives CDR1 LGHNA, CDR2 YSLEER. V was pared by 0 bases and J by 9 bases, with 14 bases of the junction left unmatched. The CDR3 sequence is CASSQDKTSGGLTLIEQFF. The CDR3 DNA is TGCGCCAGCAGCCAAGATAAGACTAGCGGGGGGCTTACCCTCATTGAGCAGTTCTTC.

This chain connects TRBV2 to TRBJ2-7; D gene ambiguous. Germline CDR1 is SNHLY and CDR2 is FYNNEI. Trimming stripped 4 bases from V and 3 bases from J, with 10 bases between. The CDR3 is made up of 13 amino acids. Here the CDR3 reads CASSGPADYEQYF. The CDR3 coding sequence is TGTGCCAGCAGTGGCCCAGCCGACTACGAGCAGTACTTC.

This chain connects TRBV4-3 to TRBJ2-7; D uncertain. The CDR3 is made up of 16 amino acids. Germline CDR1 reads LGHNA; CDR2 reads YSLEER. V lost 0 bases to trimming and J lost 0 bases, with 12 bases between them. CDR3 nucleotides: TGCGCCAGCAGCCAAGAAACCCAGACCCCCTCCTACGAGCAGTACTTC. Translation: CASSQETQTPSYEQYF.

The chain employs TRBV10-1 and TRBJ2-5; TRBD1 agrees at 7 bases. Germline CDR1 and CDR2: WNHNN and SYGVQD (reference sequence). With 6 bases clipped from V and 5 bases from J, the junction kept 9 bases outside the gene matches. The CDR3 is made up of 14 amino acids. This CDR3 is CASSLKGAHETQYF. In nucleotides, the CDR3 is TGCGCCAGCAGCCTCAAGGGGGCGCATGAGACCCAGTACTTC.

Of note for this clone: This sample also contains other DNA sequences that code for the same CDR3. The rearrangement joins TRBV9 to TRBJ2-3; D is possibly TRBD2 (5 bases). Trimming took 0 bases from V and 4 from J, leaving 9 bases between them. Germline values: CDR1 SGDLS, CDR2 YYNGEE. The CDR3 is 14 residues long. Here the CDR3 DNA reads TGTGCCAGCAGCGTAGGAGGAGGCGCAGATACGCAGTATTTT. The encoded protein is CASSVGGGADTQYF.

This clone occurred a few times. CDR3 residues: CASSRSQNYEQYF. In DNA, the CDR3 is TGTGCCAGCAGCCGATCGCAGAACTACGAGCAGTACTTC. The chain is built from TRBV6-5 and TRBJ2-7; D not certain. Germline CDR1 reads MNHEY; CDR2 reads SVGAGI. The CDR3 length is 13 residues. The V and J ends lost 6 bases and 3 bases respectively, with 12 bases between them.

The J gene is TRBJ1-4, the V gene TRBV7-9, with D possibly being TRBD1 (6 bases). The CDR3 spans 14 residues. Germline CDR1 reads SEHNR; CDR2 reads FQNEAQ (reference sequence). The V end lost 4 bases, the J end lost 8 bases, and 14 bases lay between the germline ends. DNA for the CDR3: TGTGCCAGCAGCTCATCAGGGGCTCGAGAAAAACTGTTTTTT. Protein product: CASSSSGAREKLFF.

This clone has only one observation. The genes are TRBV27 and TRBJ2-1; D ambiguous. This CDR3 spans 13 amino acids. Deletions cut 2 bases from V and 9 bases from J, with 11 bases between. The germline V gene has CDR1 MNHEY and CDR2 SMNVEV (reference sequence). The CDR3 here is CASSLGPQSEQFF. The DNA of the CDR3 is TGTGCCAGCAGTTTAGGGCCCCAAAGTGAGCAGTTCTTC.

The chain links TRBV3-1 (or the pseudogene TRBV3-2) to TRBJ2-7; 10 bases match TRBD1. The ends lost 3 bases at V and 1 base at J; junction bases unmatched: 3. This CDR3 has 15 amino acids. The germline gives CDR1 LGHDT, CDR2 YNNKEL (reference sequence). This chain's CDR3 is CASSHWTGGSYEQYF. CDR3 DNA sequence: TGTGCCAGCAGCCATTGGACAGGGGGGTCCTACGAGCAGTACTTC.

V is TRBV7-9 and J is TRBJ2-1, with 9 bases aligning to TRBD2. The CDR3 length is 18 residues. CDR1 and CDR2 from the germline V gene are SEHNR and FQNEAQ (reference sequence). V dropped 8 bases and J dropped 0; count of bases not matched to a gene: 14. The CDR3 sequence: CASLGRGGGVGSYNEQFF. The CDR3, as DNA: TGTGCCAGCTTAGGGCGCGGCGGGGGGGTCGGCTCCTACAATGAGCAGTTCTTC.

This rearrangement joins TRBV2 to TRBJ2-7; D is unclear. V was clipped by 6 bases and J by 2 bases, with 5 bases between them. The CDR3 covers 11 residues. The V gene's germline CDR1 is SNHLY and CDR2 FYNNEI. For the CDR3, the DNA is TGTGCCAGCAGGTTCGCCTACGAGCAGTACTTC. Translating gives CASRFAYEQYF.

V is TRBV9 and J is TRBJ2-2; 8 nucleotides line up with TRBD2. J lost 1 base, V lost 4 bases, and 9 bases had no gene match. Germline assignment: CDR1 SGDLS and CDR2 YYNGEE. The CDR3 extends over 17 amino acids. The CDR3 loop reads CASSPPGLAGNTGELFF. In nucleotides, the CDR3 is TGTGCCAGCAGCCCCCCCGGACTAGCAGGGAACACCGGGGAGCTGTTTTTT.

The chain uses TRBV10-2 and TRBJ2-2; 10 bases are a match to TRBD2. This CDR3 comprises 16 residues. V was pared by 3 bases and J by 5 bases, with 6 bases of the junction left unmatched. The germline CDR1 and CDR2 sequences are WSHSY and SAAADI. Written as DNA, the CDR3 is TGCGCCAGCAGTGACCGGGGGACTAGCGTTACCGGGGAGCTGTTTTTT. This translates into CASSDRGTSVTGELFF.

This chain uses TRBV27 with TRBJ2-1; D tentatively fits TRBD1 or TRBD2 (5 bases each). Trimming removed 8 bases at V and 4 bases at J, with 12 bases between. This CDR3 comprises 13 residues. Germline values: CDR1 MNHEY, CDR2 SMNVEV (reference sequence). CDR3: CASGTLQYNEQFF. The CDR3 DNA follows: TGTGCCAGCGGGACGCTCCAGTACAATGAGCAGTTCTTC.

The genes are TRBV7-2 and TRBJ1-6, with TRBD1 as a possible D gene (5 bases). The length of the CDR3 is 19 residues. CDR1 SGHTA and CDR2 FQGNSA come from the germline V gene. V gave up 5 bases and J gave up 2 bases, with 22 bases separating them. The chain's CDR3 is CASSPRITLPGPYNSPLHF. The CDR3 DNA sequence: TGTGCCAGCAGCCCACGCATAACCTTACCGGGACCCTATAATTCACCCCTCCACTTT.

This clone was observed a handful of times. This chain joins TRBV27 and TRBJ2-3; D might be TRBD2 (6 bases). V lost 2 bases and J lost 3, with 9 bases in between. Looked up from germline, CDR1 is MNHEY and CDR2 is SMNVEV (reference sequence). This CDR3 has 14 amino acids. The CDR3 bases are TGTGCCAGCAGTTTAACCCGGGAGACAGATACGCAGTATTTT. Translated, it gives CASSLTRETDTQYF.

The chain employs TRBV5-1 and TRBJ1-4; D is perhaps TRBD1 (5 bases). Trimming took 0 bases from V and 8 from J, leaving 11 bases between them. Germline V gene lookup returns CDR1 SGHRS and CDR2 YFSETQ. This CDR3 has 14 residues. The CDR3 protein is CASSLGQGAEKLFF. DNA for the CDR3: TGCGCCAGCAGCTTGGGGCAGGGAGCGGAAAAACTGTTTTTT.